The sequence of this TCR beta chain was determined in a study of blood T cell repertoires in COVID-19. Overall study: Donors in the United States, Italy and Spain gave samples during acute or convalescent COVID-19.

This CDR3 has 13 residues. Looked up from germline, CDR1 is SQVTM and CDR2 is ANQGSEA. V lost 7 bases and J lost 1, with 13 bases in between. Per the authors' pipeline: Amplification with reference gene primers provided the estimates of nucleated cell counts. Clones were read by immunoSEQ multiplex PCR, and TCRdb kept only the in-frame ones, dropping some. V and J calls and clone size come straight from that table; D and trimming were deduced from the DNA. The profile shows some 150,000 clones, roughly 87% of them singletons. Sequences were obtained from peripheral blood. The receptor was isolated from a woman aged 45-65 years with acute or convalescent COVID-19. The V call is TRBV29-1, the J call TRBJ1-1; no firm D call. The CDR3 spells CSAEDAWNTEAFF. CDR3 bases: TGCAGCGCCGAGGATGCCTGGAACACTGAAGCTTTCTTT.